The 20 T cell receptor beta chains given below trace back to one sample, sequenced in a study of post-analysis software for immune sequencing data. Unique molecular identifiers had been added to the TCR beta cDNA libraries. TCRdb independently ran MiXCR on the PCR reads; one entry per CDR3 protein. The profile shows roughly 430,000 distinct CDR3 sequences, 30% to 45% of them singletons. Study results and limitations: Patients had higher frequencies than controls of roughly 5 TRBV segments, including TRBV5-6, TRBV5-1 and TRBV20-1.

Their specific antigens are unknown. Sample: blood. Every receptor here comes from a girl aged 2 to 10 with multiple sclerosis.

CDR3 residues: CASSQGAGLHTEQFF. The CDR3 region has the DNA TGTGCCAGCAGCCAAGGTGCGGGACTCCATACTGAGCAGTTCTTC. This chain uses TRBV3-1 with TRBJ2-1; the D gene is possibly TRBD2 (6 bases). This CDR3 region has 15 residues. V was clipped by 1 base and J by 9 bases, with 16 bases between them. CDR1 and CDR2 (germline): LGHDT, YNNKEL (reference sequence).

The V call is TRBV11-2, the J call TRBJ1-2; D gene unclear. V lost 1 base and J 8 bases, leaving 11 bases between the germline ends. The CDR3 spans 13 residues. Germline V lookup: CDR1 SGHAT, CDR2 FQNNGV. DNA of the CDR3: TGTGCCAGCAGCTTAGCCGGCAAAGGGGGCTACACCTTC. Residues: CASSLAGKGGYTF.

The CDR3 DNA reads TGCAGTGCTTCCCGACTAGCGGGGGGCCTATACAATGAGCAGTTCTTC. Translating gives CSASRLAGGLYNEQFF. V gene TRBV20-1 combines with J gene TRBJ2-1; 13 nucleotides line up with TRBD2. V trimming: 5 bases; J trimming: 4 bases; junction bases outside the gene matches: 8. Per germline, CDR1 DFQATT and CDR2 SNEGSKA (reference sequence). This CDR3 contains 16 residues.

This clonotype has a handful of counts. CDR3 DNA sequence: TGCAGTGCTCGCCGGACAGGGGAGATGTTTAATGAGCAGTTCTTC. Protein sequence: CSARRTGEMFNEQFF. The chain has TRBV20-1 and TRBJ2-1; 9 bases align to TRBD1. Germline V gene lookup returns CDR1 DFQATT and CDR2 SNEGSKA (reference sequence). J was trimmed by 7 bases and V by 5 bases; bases with no gene match: 12. CDR3 length equals 15 residues.

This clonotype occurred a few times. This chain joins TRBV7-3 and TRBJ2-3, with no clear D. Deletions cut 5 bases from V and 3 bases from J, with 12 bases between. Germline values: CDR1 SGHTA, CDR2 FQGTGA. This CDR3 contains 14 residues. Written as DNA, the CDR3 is TGTGCCAGCAGCGCGTCCCTATCAACAGATACGCAGTATTTT. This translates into CASSASLSTDTQYF.

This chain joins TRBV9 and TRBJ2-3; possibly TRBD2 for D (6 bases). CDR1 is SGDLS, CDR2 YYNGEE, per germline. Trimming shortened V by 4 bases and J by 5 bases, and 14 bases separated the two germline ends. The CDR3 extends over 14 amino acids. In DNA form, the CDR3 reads TGTGCCAGCAGCCCCAGACTAGTGGGAGATACGCAGTATTTT. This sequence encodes CASSPRLVGDTQYF.

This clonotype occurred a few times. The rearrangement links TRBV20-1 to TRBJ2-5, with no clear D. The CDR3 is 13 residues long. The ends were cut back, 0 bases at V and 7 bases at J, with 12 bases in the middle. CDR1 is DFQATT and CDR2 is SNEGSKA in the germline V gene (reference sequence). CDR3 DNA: TGCAGTGCTAGAGATGGCCTAGTAGGGACCCAGTACTTC. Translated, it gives CSARDGLVGTQYF.

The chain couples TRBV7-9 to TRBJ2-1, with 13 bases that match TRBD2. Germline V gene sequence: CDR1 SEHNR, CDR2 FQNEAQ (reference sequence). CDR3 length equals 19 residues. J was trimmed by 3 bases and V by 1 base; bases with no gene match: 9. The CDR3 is CASSLVWTSGGENYNEQFF. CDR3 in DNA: TGTGCCAGCAGCTTAGTCTGGACTAGCGGGGGCGAAAACTACAATGAGCAGTTCTTC.

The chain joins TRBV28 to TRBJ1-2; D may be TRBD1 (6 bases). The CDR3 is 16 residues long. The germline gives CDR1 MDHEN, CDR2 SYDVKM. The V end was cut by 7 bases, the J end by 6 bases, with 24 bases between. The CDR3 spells CASKHTGAHRADGYTF. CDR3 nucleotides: TGTGCCAGCAAACATACCGGGGCTCACAGGGCGGATGGCTACACCTTC.

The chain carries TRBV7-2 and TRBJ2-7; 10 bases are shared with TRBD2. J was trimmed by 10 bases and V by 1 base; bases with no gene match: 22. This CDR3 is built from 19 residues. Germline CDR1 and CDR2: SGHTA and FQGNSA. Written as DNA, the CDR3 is TGTGCCAGCAGCTTAGAAGCCCCCGGACTAGCGGCCTGGGAGATCTTTCAGTACTTC. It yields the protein CASSLEAPGLAAWEIFQYF.

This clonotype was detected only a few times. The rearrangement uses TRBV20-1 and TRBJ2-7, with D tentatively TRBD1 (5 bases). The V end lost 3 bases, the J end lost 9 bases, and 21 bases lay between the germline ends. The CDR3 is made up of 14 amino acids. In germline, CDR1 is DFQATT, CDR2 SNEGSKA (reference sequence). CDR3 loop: CSARNIGALRAQYF. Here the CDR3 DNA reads TGCAGTGCTAGGAATATTGGGGCCCTGCGTGCGCAGTACTTC.

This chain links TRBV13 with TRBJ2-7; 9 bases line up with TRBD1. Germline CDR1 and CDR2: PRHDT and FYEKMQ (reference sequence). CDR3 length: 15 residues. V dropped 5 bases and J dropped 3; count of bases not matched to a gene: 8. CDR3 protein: CASSLGTGIHYEQYF. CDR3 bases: TGTGCCAGCAGCCTCGGGACAGGGATTCACTACGAGCAGTACTTC.

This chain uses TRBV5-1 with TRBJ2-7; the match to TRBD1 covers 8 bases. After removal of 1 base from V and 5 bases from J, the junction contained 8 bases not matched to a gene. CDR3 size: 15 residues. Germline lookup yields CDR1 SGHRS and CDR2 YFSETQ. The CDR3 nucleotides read TGCGCCAGCAGCTTGTGGCAGGGGGCAATGAACGAGCAGTACTTC. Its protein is CASSLWQGAMNEQYF.

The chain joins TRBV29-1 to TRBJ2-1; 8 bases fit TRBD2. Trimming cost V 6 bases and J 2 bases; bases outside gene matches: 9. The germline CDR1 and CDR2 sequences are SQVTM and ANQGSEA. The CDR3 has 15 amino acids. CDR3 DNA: TGCAGCGTGGGTAGCGGGACGGTAACCTACAATGAGCAGTTCTTC. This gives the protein CSVGSGTVTYNEQFF.

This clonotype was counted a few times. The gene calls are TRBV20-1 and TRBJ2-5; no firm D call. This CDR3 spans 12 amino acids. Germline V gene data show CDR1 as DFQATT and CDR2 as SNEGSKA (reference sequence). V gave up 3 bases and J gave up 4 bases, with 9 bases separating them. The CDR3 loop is CSARLGRETQYF. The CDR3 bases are TGCAGTGCTAGGCTGGGAAGAGAGACCCAGTACTTC.

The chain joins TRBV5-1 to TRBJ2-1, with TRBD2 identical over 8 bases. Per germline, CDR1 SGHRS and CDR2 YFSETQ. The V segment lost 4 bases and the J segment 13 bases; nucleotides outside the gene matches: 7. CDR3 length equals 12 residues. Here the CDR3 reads CASSQSAGGQFF. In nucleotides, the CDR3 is TGCGCCAGCAGCCAATCGGCGGGGGGCCAGTTCTTC.

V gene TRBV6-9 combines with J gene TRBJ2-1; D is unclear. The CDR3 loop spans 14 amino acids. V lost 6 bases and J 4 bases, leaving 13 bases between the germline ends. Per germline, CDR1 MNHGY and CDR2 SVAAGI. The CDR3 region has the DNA TGTGCCAGCAGCCACTGGGAACATTACAATGAGCAGTTCTTC. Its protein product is CASSHWEHYNEQFF.

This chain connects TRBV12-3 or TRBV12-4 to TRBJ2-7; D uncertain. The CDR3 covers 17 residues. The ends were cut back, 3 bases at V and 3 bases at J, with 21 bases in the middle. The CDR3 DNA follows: TGTGCCAGCAGTTTTATTTTAATGGCTTACCGCGACTACGAGCAGTACTTC. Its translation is CASSFILMAYRDYEQYF.

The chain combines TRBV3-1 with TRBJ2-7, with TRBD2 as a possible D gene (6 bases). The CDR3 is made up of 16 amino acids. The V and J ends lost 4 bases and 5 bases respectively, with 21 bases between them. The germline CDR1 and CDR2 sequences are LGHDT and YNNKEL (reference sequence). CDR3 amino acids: CASSPYPGGIKNEQYF. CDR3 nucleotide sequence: TGTGCCAGCAGCCCTTACCCTGGCGGGATTAAGAACGAGCAGTACTTC.

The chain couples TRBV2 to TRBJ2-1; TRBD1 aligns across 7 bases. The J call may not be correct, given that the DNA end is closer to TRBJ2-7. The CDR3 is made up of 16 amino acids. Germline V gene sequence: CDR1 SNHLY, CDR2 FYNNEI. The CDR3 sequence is CASSGDRSKLNNEQYF. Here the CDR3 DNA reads TGTGCCAGCAGTGGGGACAGATCAAAACTAAACAATGAGCAGTACTTC.